A selection of T cell receptor beta chains follows, all from one sample in a study of identical twins. TCRdb processed the 5' RACE reads anew with MiXCR; each CDR3 protein has one entry. The table records just under 650,000 distinct CDR3 sequences, under 8.5% of them present only once. This same sample was also part of a study on yellow fever vaccine responses in identical twins.

Sequencing was carried out using PBMCs. All receptors come from a woman aged 18-29 years in good health. CDR3s include the opening cysteine and the closing phenylalanine or tryptophan. Fields, in order: J gene, V gene, D gene, CDR3 protein. D genes are given only for firm matches.

J gene: TRBJ2-2
V gene: TRBV12-3/TRBV12-4
D gene: .
CDR3 protein: CASSLPPWVASPANTGELFF

J gene: TRBJ1-1
V gene: TRBV7-4
D gene: TRBD1
CDR3 protein: CASSALQGALTEAFF

J gene: TRBJ2-1
V gene: TRBV5-1
D gene: TRBD1
CDR3 protein: CASSPPIFVGQGWHEQFF

J gene: TRBJ2-5
V gene: TRBV7-9
D gene: .
CDR3 protein: CASLSGGQETQYF

J gene: TRBJ2-3
V gene: TRBV7-3
D gene: TRBD2
CDR3 protein: CASSQTSGSADTQYF

J gene: TRBJ2-7
V gene: TRBV25-1
D gene: TRBD2
CDR3 protein: CASSEKRLAGGINF

J gene: TRBJ1-6
V gene: TRBV4-1
D gene: TRBD1
CDR3 protein: CASSQADRDNSPLHF

J gene: TRBJ2-1
V gene: TRBV2
D gene: TRBD2
CDR3 protein: CASKRTSGKYNEQFF

J gene: TRBJ2-1
V gene: TRBV5-1
D gene: TRBD1
CDR3 protein: CASSLVTGAMYEQFF

J gene: TRBJ2-7
V gene: TRBV25-1
D gene: TRBD2
CDR3 protein: CASSVLAGGREQYF

J gene: TRBJ2-1
V gene: TRBV2
D gene: .
CDR3 protein: CASSEAPGYNEQFF

J gene: TRBJ2-1
V gene: TRBV6-5
D gene: TRBD1
CDR3 protein: CASSYDRGRNNEQFF

J gene: TRBJ2-5
V gene: TRBV5-1
D gene: TRBD1
CDR3 protein: CASSDPQGAQETQYF

J gene: TRBJ1-2
V gene: TRBV5-1
D gene: .
CDR3 protein: CASSLDRLVDGYTF

J gene: TRBJ2-3
V gene: TRBV28
D gene: .
CDR3 protein: CASSSRLLSTDTQYF

J gene: TRBJ2-1
V gene: TRBV4-1
D gene: TRBD2
CDR3 protein: CASSRLAGGMGNEQFF

J gene: TRBJ2-1
V gene: TRBV5-1
D gene: .
CDR3 protein: CASSSAPRDEQFF

J gene: TRBJ1-1
V gene: TRBV6-1
D gene: TRBD1
CDR3 protein: CASNSRDSGNTEAFF

J gene: TRBJ2-1
V gene: TRBV20-1
D gene: .
CDR3 protein: CSARSGLLYNEQFF

J gene: TRBJ2-7
V gene: TRBV10-3
D gene: .
CDR3 protein: CAISERSQARQNEQYF

J gene: TRBJ2-5
V gene: TRBV7-9
D gene: TRBD2
CDR3 protein: CASSLDGTKETQYF

J gene: TRBJ1-2
V gene: TRBV29-1
D gene: .
CDR3 protein: CSVESGYGYTF

J gene: TRBJ2-5
V gene: TRBV2
D gene: .
CDR3 protein: CASKSFLAVKETQYF

J gene: TRBJ2-3
V gene: TRBV7-8
D gene: TRBD2
CDR3 protein: CASSLASGAGRPHYTQYF

J gene: TRBJ2-7
V gene: TRBV12-3/TRBV12-4
D gene: TRBD2
CDR3 protein: CASSPKRGGLATRYEQYF

J gene: TRBJ1-2
V gene: TRBV12-3/TRBV12-4
D gene: .
CDR3 protein: CASSLVAGDQGYTF

J gene: TRBJ1-5
V gene: TRBV6-5
D gene: .
CDR3 protein: CASSYDSKYQPQHF

J gene: TRBJ1-1
V gene: TRBV6-5
D gene: .
CDR3 protein: CASSYETALNTEAFF

J gene: TRBJ2-3
V gene: TRBV2
D gene: .
CDR3 protein: CASTEGGTDTQYF

J gene: TRBJ2-3
V gene: TRBV11-2
D gene: TRBD2
CDR3 protein: CASSPRLAGEDTDTQYF

J gene: TRBJ2-1
V gene: TRBV10-3
D gene: TRBD2
CDR3 protein: CAISERASGILDEQFF

J gene: TRBJ2-7
V gene: TRBV12-3/TRBV12-4
D gene: .
CDR3 protein: CASSRILLSSYEQYF

J gene: TRBJ2-7
V gene: TRBV28
D gene: .
CDR3 protein: CASRPPLRGGEQYF

J gene: TRBJ1-5
V gene: TRBV10-3
D gene: TRBD1
CDR3 protein: CAISESGTGNQPQHF

J gene: TRBJ2-7
V gene: TRBV5-1
D gene: TRBD2
CDR3 protein: CASTSPSGRADEQYF

J gene: TRBJ2-1
V gene: TRBV11-2
D gene: .
CDR3 protein: CASSLDPREQFF

J gene: TRBJ2-1
V gene: TRBV25-1
D gene: .
CDR3 protein: CASSVGIVWNEQFF

J gene: TRBJ2-3
V gene: TRBV6-5
D gene: .
CDR3 protein: CASSYSVLAHLGTDTQYF

J gene: TRBJ1-2
V gene: TRBV9
D gene: .
CDR3 protein: CASSAGGYYGYTF

J gene: TRBJ1-4
V gene: TRBV5-1
D gene: .
CDR3 protein: CASSLGQDLATNEKLFF

J gene: TRBJ1-5
V gene: TRBV28
D gene: .
CDR3 protein: CASSLPTGVRPQHF

J gene: TRBJ2-1
V gene: TRBV12-3/TRBV12-4
D gene: TRBD1
CDR3 protein: CASSPSPDRAFHKQFF

J gene: TRBJ1-4
V gene: TRBV18
D gene: .
CDR3 protein: CASSPDSRNEKLFF

J gene: TRBJ2-1
V gene: TRBV27
D gene: TRBD2
CDR3 protein: CASSLKTSGAYEQFF

J gene: TRBJ2-1
V gene: TRBV6-1
D gene: TRBD2
CDR3 protein: CASSQRTSGRYNEQFF

J gene: TRBJ2-1
V gene: TRBV20-1
D gene: .
CDR3 protein: CSSQGRDYNEQFF

J gene: TRBJ2-3
V gene: TRBV5-1
D gene: .
CDR3 protein: CASSSTGVADTQYF

J gene: TRBJ2-7
V gene: TRBV9
D gene: .
CDR3 protein: CASSEAAMLGEQYF

J gene: TRBJ1-3
V gene: TRBV12-3/TRBV12-4
D gene: .
CDR3 protein: CASSLSAAGGNTIYF

J gene: TRBJ2-1
V gene: TRBV12-3/TRBV12-4
D gene: .
CDR3 protein: CAFSPTIRGQSYNEQFF

J gene: TRBJ1-6
V gene: TRBV5-1
D gene: TRBD1
CDR3 protein: CASSRSGTDNSPLHF

J gene: TRBJ2-1
V gene: TRBV5-1
D gene: TRBD1
CDR3 protein: CASSLQGASLGNEQFF

J gene: TRBJ1-5
V gene: TRBV7-9
D gene: .
CDR3 protein: CATTSGGINQPQHF

J gene: TRBJ2-4
V gene: TRBV6-2/TRBV6-3
D gene: TRBD1
CDR3 protein: CATGTDKLAKNIQYF